Shown below are 5 T cell receptor beta chains from a single sample sequenced in a study of blood T cell repertoires in COVID-19. Some clones are missing from TCRdb's copy, which holds only in-frame ones; the method was immunoSEQ multiplex PCR. Here the sample spans some 400,000 clones, about 88% being singletons. Sequencing was done on a sample of peripheral blood. The source of these receptors is a human donor in a cohort sampled during active COVID-19.

This clone has only a few counts. The chain has TRBV6-2 or TRBV6-3 and TRBJ2-7, with TRBD1 as a possible D gene (5 bases). The CDR3 loop spans 13 amino acids. In germline, CDR1 is MNHEY, CDR2 SVGEGT. V lost 5 bases to trimming and J lost 4 bases, with 12 bases between them. Here the CDR3 reads CASSETASYEQYF. For the CDR3, the DNA is TGTGCCAGCAGTGAGACAGCTAGTTACGAGCAGTACTTC.

The chain is built from TRBV11-1 and TRBJ2-7; the D gene is possibly TRBD1 (6 bases). The CDR3 consists of 14 residues. The V gene lost 0 bases and the J gene lost 7 bases, with 13 bases spanning the gap. Germline CDR1 and CDR2: SGHAT and FQDESV (reference sequence). For the CDR3, the DNA is TGTGCCAGCAGCTTAGCAGGGACATCCCTAGAGCAGTACTTC. This translates into CASSLAGTSLEQYF.

The chain combines TRBV6-5 with TRBJ2-7, with TRBD1 matching 7 bases. This CDR3 region has 14 residues. The V and J ends lost 8 bases and 3 bases, in that order; junction bases with no gene match: 10. Germline V gene sequence: CDR1 MNHEY, CDR2 SVGAGI. The CDR3: CASGSRTGYYEQYF. For the CDR3, the DNA is TGTGCCAGCGGGTCCCGGACAGGCTACTACGAGCAGTACTTC.

This rearrangement joins TRBV5-1 to TRBJ1-1, with D hard to call. Germline assignment: CDR1 SGHRS and CDR2 YFSETQ. The CDR3 is 12 residues long. The V end was cut by 7 bases, the J end by 3 bases, with 10 bases between. CDR3 sequence: CASSQRDTEAFF. Written as DNA, the CDR3 is TGCGCCAGCTCGCAACGGGACACTGAAGCTTTCTTT.

The gene calls are TRBV7-9 and TRBJ2-1; TRBD1 aligns across 9 bases. Germline CDR1 and CDR2: SEHNR and FQNEAQ (reference sequence). The CDR3 is 15 amino acids. V shed 5 bases and J 6 bases; nucleotides not matched to a gene: 8. The CDR3 nucleotides are TGTGCCAGCAGCCCCGGGACAGGGTTCGGCAATGAGCAGTTCTTC. Translated: CASSPGTGFGNEQFF.